This TCR beta chain was captured by sequencing in a study of blood T cell repertoires in COVID-19. This CDR3 spans 14 amino acids. The germline V gene has CDR1 ENHRY and CDR2 SYGVKD. Unmatched junction bases numbered 3, after V lost 4 bases and J lost 5 bases. Original data processing: Estimates of nucleated cell counts were drawn from the amplification of reference gene primers. Libraries were prepared by immunoSEQ multiplex PCR; TCRdb keeps only in-frame clonotypes and omits some of them. That table furnishes V, J and clone size, whereas the DNA furnished D and trimming. The table includes under 250,000 clones, roughly 85% detected once. Everyone who took part was roughly 18 to 89 years old, and they came from 24 US areas.

V usage is TRBV10-3 and J usage is TRBJ1-2; TRBD1 matches at 11 bases. The sample was PBMCs or T cells enriched from blood (not recorded which). This TCR was sampled from a woman aged 50 to 60 with acute COVID-19. This CDR3 reads CAISGGQGVYGYTF. For the CDR3, the DNA is TGTGCCATCAGTGGGGGACAGGGGGTTTATGGCTACACCTTC.